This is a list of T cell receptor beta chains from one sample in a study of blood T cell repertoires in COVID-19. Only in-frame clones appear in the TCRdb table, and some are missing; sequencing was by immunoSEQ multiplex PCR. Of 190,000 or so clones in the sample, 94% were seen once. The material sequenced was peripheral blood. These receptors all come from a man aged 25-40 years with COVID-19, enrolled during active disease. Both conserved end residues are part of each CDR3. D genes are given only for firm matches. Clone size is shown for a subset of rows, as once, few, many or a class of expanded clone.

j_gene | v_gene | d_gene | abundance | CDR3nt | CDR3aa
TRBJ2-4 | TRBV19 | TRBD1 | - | TGTGCCAGTAGAGTGCAGGGGGCTGCCAAAAACATTCAGTACTTC | CASRVQGAAKNIQYF
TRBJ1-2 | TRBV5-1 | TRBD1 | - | TGCGCCAGCAGCTTACGGGACAGGGGGCGCGATGGCTACACCTTC | CASSLRDRGRDGYTF
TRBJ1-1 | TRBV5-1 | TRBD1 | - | TGCGCCAGCAGCTCCGCGACAGGGGGGGAAAAGGACACTGAAGCTTTCTTT | CASSSATGGEKDTEAFF
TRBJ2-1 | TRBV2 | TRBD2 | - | TGTGCCAGCATGGGGACTAGCGGGGGTAATGAGCAGTTCTTC | CASMGTSGGNEQFF
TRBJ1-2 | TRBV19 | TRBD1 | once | TGTGCCAGTCAACTAGGGACAGGGAGAAGCTATGGCTACACCTTC | CASQLGTGRSYGYTF
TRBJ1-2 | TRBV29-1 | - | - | TGCAGCGTTGAAGAACGGTCACAGGTCTTTGGCTACACCTTC | CSVEERSQVFGYTF
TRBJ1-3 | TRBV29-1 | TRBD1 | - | TGCAGCGTTCCCGGACAGGGTGGAAACACCATATATTTT | CSVPGQGGNTIYF
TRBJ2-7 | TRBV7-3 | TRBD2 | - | TGTGCCAGCAGCCTCGGACTAGCGGGGGCCGAGCAGTACTTC | CASSLGLAGAEQYF
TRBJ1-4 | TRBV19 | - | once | TGTGCCAGTAGTATAGAGGCAGGGGCCCTTAATGAAAAACTGTTTTTT | CASSIEAGALNEKLFF
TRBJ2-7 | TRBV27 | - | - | TGTGCCACCAGCCCACTAGATAACTCCTACGAGCAGTACTTC | CATSPLDNSYEQYF
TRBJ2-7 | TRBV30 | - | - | TGTGCCTCGACCGACAGAAGCTCCTACGAGCAGTACTTC | CASTDRSSYEQYF
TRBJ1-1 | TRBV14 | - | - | TGTGCCAGCAGCCTAGAAACTCAAGCTTTCTTT | CASSLETQAFF
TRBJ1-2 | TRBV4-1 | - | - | TGCGCCAGCAGCCAAAATCAGGAATTTAACTATGGCTACACCTTC | CASSQNQEFNYGYTF
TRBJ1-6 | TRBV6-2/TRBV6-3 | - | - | TGTGCCAGCAGTTATTCGGACCCGACAGTAGCAAATTCACCCCTCCACTTT | CASSYSDPTVANSPLHF
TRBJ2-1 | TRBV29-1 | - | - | TGCAGCGTTGAACTCTACAATGAGCAGTTCTTC | CSVELYNEQFF
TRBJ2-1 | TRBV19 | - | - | TGTGCCAGTAGTATAGACAGGCCGGGGTACAATGAGCAGTTCTTC | CASSIDRPGYNEQFF
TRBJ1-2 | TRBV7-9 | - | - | TGTGCCAGCAGCTTAGGGAAGGGGCGTACTAACTATGGCTACACCTTC | CASSLGKGRTNYGYTF
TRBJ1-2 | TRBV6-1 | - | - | TGTGCCAGCAGTGATATGGCCCAGGGTTCTGGCTACACCTTC | CASSDMAQGSGYTF
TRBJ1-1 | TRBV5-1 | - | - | TGCGCCAGCAGCTCGGGTCGGGGGATAGGACCTGAAGCTTTCTTT | CASSSGRGIGPEAFF
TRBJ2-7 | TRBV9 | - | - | TGTGCCAGCAGCGTTGGGGGGACGCCGAGGGTCTACGAGCAGTACTTC | CASSVGGTPRVYEQYF
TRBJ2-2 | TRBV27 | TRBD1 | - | TGTGCCAGCAGTTTTGGGACAGGGTTCACCGGGGAGCTGTTTTTT | CASSFGTGFTGELFF
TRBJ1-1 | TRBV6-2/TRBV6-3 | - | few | TGTGCCAGCAGTTACCCCACAGTGAACACTGAAGCTTTCTTT | CASSYPTVNTEAFF
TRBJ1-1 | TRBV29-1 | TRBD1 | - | TGCAGCGTTGGCCAGGGGGGGAACACTGAAGCTTTCTTT | CSVGQGGNTEAFF
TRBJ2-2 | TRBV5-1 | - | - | TGCGCCAGCAGCTTGGCCTCAGGGGAGAACACCGGGGAGCTGTTTTTT | CASSLASGENTGELFF
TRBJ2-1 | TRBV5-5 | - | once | TGTGCCAGCAGCTGGGACCTTAGGGGGAATGAGCAGTTCTTC | CASSWDLRGNEQFF
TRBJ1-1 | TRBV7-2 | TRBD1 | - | TGTGCCAGCAGCTTATTCGAACAGGGGGACACTGAAGCTTTCTTT | CASSLFEQGDTEAFF
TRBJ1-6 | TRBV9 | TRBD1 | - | TGTGCCAGCAGCCCACAGGGGGGGCGGCGAAATTCACCCCTCCACTTT | CASSPQGGRRNSPLHF
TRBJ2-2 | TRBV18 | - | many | TGTGCCAGCTCACTCGACGCGGCGAACACCGGGGAGCTGTTTTTT | CASSLDAANTGELFF
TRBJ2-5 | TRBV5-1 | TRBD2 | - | TGCGCCAGCAGCTTGGCCGGGACTAGCGGAGAGACCCAGTACTTC | CASSLAGTSGETQYF
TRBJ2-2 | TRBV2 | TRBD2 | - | TGTGCCAGCACCCCCCGGCAGGGACTAGCCAACACCGGGGAGCTGTTTTTT | CASTPRQGLANTGELFF